This TCR beta chain stems from a study of TIL therapy for anti-PD-1-resistant metastatic lung cancer. Study at large: Tumor harvest preceded PD-1/PD-L1 blockade, followed by nivolumab treatment.

Indicated time point: pre-treatment sample, taken before nivolumab and TIL therapy. CDR3 size: 14 residues. The germline CDR1 and CDR2 sequences are SGHNT and YENEEA. V gave up 2 bases and J gave up 8 bases, with 12 bases separating them. Sequencing used immunoSEQ v3. The protocol was immunoSEQ multiplex PCR, while the TCRdb copy is restricted to in-frame clones and leaves out a portion. The data contain about 59,000 clones, roughly 70% of them seen just once; the ten biggest clones take up 1.8%. Sequenced material: blood, taken at baseline. The V call is TRBV11-3, the J call TRBJ1-4; D uncertain. This TCR derives from a person between 30 and 79 years old with non-small cell lung cancer. This chain's CDR3 is CASSLQDGREKLFF. CDR3 DNA: TGTGCCAGCAGCTTACAGGATGGCCGGGAAAAACTGTTTTTT.